The subject of this entry is one TCR beta chain. Profiled with immunoSEQ multiplex PCR; TCRdb holds only in-frame clones, not every one. The sample records approximately 100,000 clones, around 90% being singletons. The data were taken from a study of blood T cell repertoires in COVID-19. This TCR was recovered from an elderly woman in a cohort sampled during active COVID-19. What was sequenced was peripheral blood.

The CDR3 nucleotides read TGTGCCAGCAGTTCTAGCTCTGGAAACACCATATATTTT. Its translation is CASSSSSGNTIYF. The chain carries TRBV28 and TRBJ1-3; D remains ambiguous. Trimming removed 4 bases at V and 0 bases at J, with 4 bases between. The CDR3 is made up of 13 amino acids. Germline V gene sequence: CDR1 MDHEN, CDR2 SYDVKM.